The TCR beta chain described here comes from a study of cytomegalovirus exposure and HLA in healthy donors. This CDR3 contains 19 residues. Germline-derived CDR1 and CDR2 are SGHVS and FQNEAQ. PCR primers comprised 60 Vbeta and 13 Jbeta primers. Clones were sequenced by immunoSEQ multiplex PCR, and TCRdb holds only the in-frame ones, with some missing. The sample comprises 150,000 to 200,000 clones, around 75% of which are singletons, and approximately 2.9% rests with the top ten. The J gene is TRBJ2-5, the V gene TRBV7-8; the match to TRBD2 covers 11 bases. Gene TRBJ2-7 matches the end of the DNA better, so the J call may be wrong. The TCR originated in a female donor in good health and CMV-seronegative. Specimen: PBMCs. The chain's CDR3 is CASSLSSLAGGSKTYEQYF. The CDR3 DNA reads TGTGCCAGCAGCTTATCCTCCCTAGCGGGGGGCTCCAAAACCTACGAGCAGTACTTC.